The present TCR beta chain was sequenced within a study of CD8 T cells in Susac syndrome (dated by TCRdb to the late 2010s). About the full investigation: Of the Susac syndrome patients who were sequenced, under 10 were in clinical remission while five or six had clinically active disease. At blood withdrawal, Susac syndrome patients were therapy-naive, treated with corticosteroids (with IVIg additionally given to some), or treated with IVIg alone. Whether CD8+ T cell activation and differentiation in Susac syndrome was antigen driven was tested using repertoire sequencing. The study compared CD8+ T cell repertoire clonality among about a dozen healthy donors, about 14 Susac syndrome patients and 15 or so multiple sclerosis patients. Here is what the overall study found, with its caveats: The number of individuals in the TCR sequencing and HLA analysis was acknowledged as relatively small. Susac syndrome CD8+ repertoires showed clonal expansion, highest in CD8+ TEMRA cells and greater in clinically active than remitting patients. Approximately 15 Susac-specific public clones were identified in the total CD8+ repertoire, and five or six Susac-specific public clones were identified in the CD8+ TEMRA repertoire.

Concerning this clonotype: Its antigen remains undetermined. Base qualities are not recorded, but no much larger clone differs from it by a single base.

RNA was extracted using the RNeasy kit, and roughly 0.45 to 1 ug of the RNA was reverse transcribed with random hexamers. The immunoSEQ multiplex PCR assay, covering 54 Vbeta and 13 Jbeta segments, was used to amplify TCR beta CDR3 regions. Bias from PCR amplification was corrected by using a synthetic template baseline for primer optimization and for computational correction. Regarding the original processing steps: Only productive sequences were kept, with reads annotated to V, D and J genes according to IMGT and analyzed in immunoSEQ Analyzer. Clonality was computed as one minus Shannon entropy normalized by log2 of the number of productive unique sequences. Public and private clones were assessed among the 100 most prevalent clones of each patient and control. Susac-specific clones were defined as absent from healthy and MS cohorts, about 1,000 published viral clones and other ImmuneACCESS disease sequences. The public reads were reanalyzed by TCRdb: fastp trimming at Q25, MiXCR alignment, in-frame beta chains only. All rows with the same CDR3 protein become a single entry with the most common DNA and genes. TCRdb, not the authors, supplied the V and J calls. Recorded for this sample are around 95,000 distinct CDR3 sequences; 95% of them occurred a single time. Approximately 0.33% of the sample is held by the ten biggest clonotypes.

High-throughput TCR beta sequencing profiled peripheral blood CD8+ and CD4+ T cells from healthy donors, Susac syndrome patients and multiple sclerosis patients. Susac syndrome patients met recently defined diagnostic criteria for definite or probable disease. Bulk CD8+ and CD4+ T cells were purified magnetically by negative isolation, whereas CD8+ TEMRA cells were enriched by FACS. Blood was collected in EDTA tubes and processed within 24 hours, with PBMCs isolated through density gradient centrifugation. PBMCs intended for TCR sequencing were cryopreserved in liquid nitrogen and were subsequently thawed in a 37 degrees C water bath. The sorted or isolated CD4+, CD8+ and CD8+ TEMRA cells reached a purity of at least 90%. The specimen was CD8+ T cells from PBMCs. This TCR was sampled from a human donor with Susac syndrome.

The CDR3 region has the sequence CSATEGAGEQYF. The DNA reads TGCAGTGCTACCGAGGGGGCTGGTGAGCAGTACTTC. Recombination joined TRBV20-1 with TRBJ2-7; 7 bases in the junction line up with TRBD1. From a lookup of the germline V gene (reference sequence), CDR1 and CDR2 are DFQATT and SNEGSKA. Ends trimmed: V by 4 bases, J by 7 bases; bases unmatched to a gene: 7. The CDR3, cysteine through phenylalanine, is 12 amino acids long. CDR3 DNA is the only sequence kept; it has 36 bases, read in frame from the first base.